The 29 T cell receptor beta chains given below trace back to one sample, sequenced in a study of metastatic and nonmetastatic thyroid tumors. TCRdb re-called clones via MiXCR from the PCR reads. Among about 16,000 clones listed, approximately 12% were seen once. All patients reached thyroid surgery having received no treatment beforehand. The sequencing sample was made of tumor tissue. These TCRs come from a female donor with papillary thyroid cancer or a benign thyroid nodule (not recorded which). Some clones in this sample may be carry-over from other donors' samples.

This clone is labeled large. V is TRBV4-3 and J is TRBJ2-7; a weak D match, TRBD1 (5 bases). Per germline, CDR1 LGHNA and CDR2 YSLEER. Trimming took 1 base from V and 3 from J, leaving 10 bases between them. CDR3 length: 14 residues. CDR3: CASSQGRQNYEQYF. The CDR3 DNA is TGCGCCAGCAGCCAAGGGAGACAGAACTACGAGCAGTACTTC.

Note on this clone: Sequence at one end of the junction differs from germline and may be a read error. Additional DNA sequences in this sample encode the identical CDR3. V is TRBV20-1 and J is TRBJ1-5, with D hard to call. Germline CDR1 is DFQATT and CDR2 is SNEGSKA (reference sequence). CDR3 length: 14 amino acids. The CDR3 sequence: CSAEIWDSNQPQHF. The CDR3 coding sequence is TGCAGTGCTGAAATTTGGGATAGCAATCAGCCCCAACACTTT.

As regards this clone: This sequence may be a read error, since a much larger clone differs from it by one base. The V and J genes are TRBV5-4 and TRBJ2-2; 9 bases fit TRBD2. CDR1 SGHNT and CDR2 YYREEE come from the germline V gene (reference sequence). The CDR3 sequence is 17 residues long. The CDR3 loop is CVSSLLAGGLDTGELFF. Here the CDR3 DNA reads TGTGTCAGCAGCTTGCTGGCGGGGGGGTTGGACACCGGGGAGCTGTTTTTT.

This clone was observed many times. This chain uses TRBV18 with TRBJ2-3; D is ambiguous. The V end lost 3 bases, the J end lost 3 bases, and 7 bases lay between the germline ends. The CDR3 spans 13 residues. Germline lookup yields CDR1 KGHSH and CDR2 LQKENI. DNA of the CDR3: TGTGCCAGCTCACCTTGGGGTACAGATACGCAGTATTTT. Protein sequence: CASSPWGTDTQYF. Together with reference TRBV18 and TRBJ2-3, the CDR3 gives the full variable domain: NAGVMQNPRHLVRRRGQEARLRCSPMKGHSHVYWYRQLPEEGLKFMVYLQKENIIDESGMPKERFSAEFPKEGPSILRIQQVVRGDSAAYFCASSPWGTDTQYFGPGTRLTVL.

The table lists this clone with many counts. This chain connects TRBV5-1 to TRBJ2-1; D gene uncertain. This CDR3 contains 13 residues. Germline CDR1 SGHRS, CDR2 YFSETQ. Trimming removed 3 bases at V and 0 bases at J, with 4 bases between. CDR3 sequence (DNA): TGCGCCAGCAGCTCGGGCTCCTACAATGAGCAGTTCTTC. This gives the protein CASSSGSYNEQFF.

This clone was seen ten or more times. J is TRBJ1-2 and V is TRBV3-1, with a tentative D call TRBD1 (5 bases). V lost 0 bases and J lost 6, with 14 bases in between. Germline V gene data show CDR1 as LGHDT and CDR2 as YNNKEL (reference sequence). This CDR3 region has 15 residues. CDR3 loop: CASSQDRWGIDGYTF. DNA of the CDR3: TGTGCCAGCAGCCAAGATCGGTGGGGGATCGATGGCTACACCTTC.

This clone was seen repeatedly, ten times or more. The chain employs TRBV4-2 and TRBJ2-3; 8 bases are shared with TRBD2. Germline V gene data show CDR1 as LGHNA and CDR2 as YNFKEQ. Germline trimming cut 0 bases from V and 4 bases from J; bases unmatched to any gene: 6. The CDR3 length is 16 residues. The CDR3 DNA follows: TGTGCCAGCAGCCAAGATCCAGCGGGAGTGGCAGATACGCAGTATTTT. Residues: CASSQDPAGVADTQYF.

In this sample, this clone turned up many times. The rearrangement links TRBV19 to TRBJ2-7; TRBD1 matches at 8 bases. J was trimmed by 1 base and V by 1 base; bases with no gene match: 0. From germline, CDR1 is LNHDA and CDR2 SQIVND (reference sequence). The CDR3 contains 14 residues. CDR3 nucleotides: TGTGCCAGTAGTATAGGACAGGGGTCCTACGAGCAGTACTTC. Its protein product is CASSIGQGSYEQYF.

There are a few counts of this clone. The chain combines TRBV12-3 or TRBV12-4 with TRBJ2-7, with TRBD1 matching 7 bases. This CDR3 comprises 13 residues. V lost 6 bases and J lost 3; bases outside the gene matches: 5. CDR3 nucleotides: TGTGCCAGCAGCAGGGGGAGATACTACGAGCAGTACTTC. Protein sequence: CASSRGRYYEQYF.

This clone was found many times. V gene TRBV12-3 or TRBV12-4 combines with J gene TRBJ1-2; D is perhaps TRBD1 (5 bases). The germline V and J ends were trimmed by 5 bases and 6 bases, with 22 bases remaining between them. The CDR3 contains 16 residues. The CDR3 spells CASSLTPTGGADGYTF. For the CDR3, the DNA is TGTGCCAGCAGTCTAACCCCCACAGGTGGGGCAGATGGCTACACCTTC.

The sample holds many counts of this clone. The V gene is TRBV2, the J gene TRBJ1-1; D is perhaps TRBD1 (5 bases). This CDR3 contains 15 residues. Germline CDR1 and CDR2: SNHLY and FYNNEI. Deletions cut 7 bases from V and 1 base from J, with 16 bases between. The CDR3 region is CASTSGGGANTEAFF. The DNA for the CDR3 is TGTGCCAGCACCTCGGGGGGAGGGGCGAACACTGAAGCTTTCTTT. The variable domain in full, with the rest retrieved from reference TRBV2 and TRBJ1-1, is EPEVTQTPSHQVTQMGQEVILRCVPISNHLYFYWYRQILGQKVEFLVSFYNNEISEKSEIFDDQFSVERPDGSNFTLKIRSTKLEDSAMYFCASTSGGGANTEAFFGQGTRLTVV.

In the case of this clone: A single base separates this from a much larger clone, so it may be a read error. Different DNA sequences within this sample yield the same CDR3. The V call is TRBV10-3, the J call TRBJ2-1; no definite D call. Germline CDR1 is ENHRY and CDR2 is SYGVKD. CDR3 size: 13 residues. The CDR3 loop reads CAISESTAAEQFF. The CDR3 DNA reads TGTGCCATCAGCGAGTCGACGGCGGCCGAGCAGTTCTTC.

This clone was recorded at least ten times. This rearrangement joins TRBV2 to TRBJ2-3, with D maybe TRBD1 (6 bases). The CDR3 has 13 residues. The germline V and J ends were trimmed by 7 bases and 2 bases, with 10 bases remaining between them. From germline, CDR1 is SNHLY and CDR2 FYNNEI. The CDR3 coding sequence is TGTGCCAGCACGACAGGAAACACAGATACGCAGTATTTT. Residues: CASTTGNTDTQYF.

This clone was seen ten or more times. The chain carries TRBV7-9 and TRBJ1-4; 7 nucleotides agree with TRBD1. The length of the CDR3 is 17 residues. Unmatched junction bases numbered 5, after V lost 1 base and J lost 0 bases. The germline V gene has CDR1 SEHNR and CDR2 FQNEAQ (reference sequence). The CDR3 reads CASSLVGTATTNEKLFF. In DNA, the CDR3 is TGTGCCAGCAGCTTAGTAGGGACAGCAACAACTAATGAAAAACTGTTTTTT.

In its sample, this clone is medium-sized. V and J are TRBV24-1 and TRBJ2-1; no firm D call. Germline assignment: CDR1 KGHDR and CDR2 SFDVKD. V gave up 5 bases and J gave up 0 bases, with 7 bases separating them. This CDR3 has 14 residues. DNA for the CDR3: TGTGCCACCAGTGCACTCGCCTCCTACAATGAGCAGTTCTTC. Amino acid sequence: CATSALASYNEQFF.

Many counts were recorded for this clone. A much larger clone differs from this one at a single base, so this may be a read error. Here the CDR3 reads CASSPGVNTEAFF. In DNA, the CDR3 is TGTGCCAGCAGCCCGGGAGTCAACACTGAAGCTTTCTTT. The V and J genes are TRBV28 and TRBJ1-1; D gene ambiguous. The CDR3 sequence is 13 residues long. The germline V gene encodes CDR1 MDHEN and CDR2 SYDVKM. V dropped 6 bases and J dropped 2 bases, with 10 bases sitting between them.

There are many counts of this clone. The rearrangement links TRBV20-1 to TRBJ1-2; D is ambiguous. CDR1 and CDR2 (germline): DFQATT, SNEGSKA (reference sequence). The CDR3 loop spans 12 amino acids. Trimming cost V 6 bases and J 8 bases, with 16 bases left between them. The CDR3 DNA is TGCAGTGCCGCGATCAGTAGCAGGGGCTACACCTTC. Its protein product is CSAAISSRGYTF.

This clone has ten or more counts. V is TRBV20-1 and J is TRBJ1-1; D gene ambiguous. V lost 5 bases, J lost 2 bases, and 9 bases lay in between. Germline CDR1 and CDR2: DFQATT and SNEGSKA (reference sequence). This CDR3 is 12 amino acids long. The CDR3 DNA is TGCAGTGCTGTCCCGCTTAACACTGAAGCTTTCTTT. Its protein is CSAVPLNTEAFF.

This clone counts as medium-sized. The V gene is TRBV5-1, the J gene TRBJ2-3, with a possible D match to TRBD2 (5 bases). V lost 4 bases, J lost 0 bases, and 12 bases lay in between. Germline lookup yields CDR1 SGHRS and CDR2 YFSETQ. The CDR3 runs 15 residues. The CDR3 is CASSPGVVSTDTQYF. Here the CDR3 DNA reads TGCGCCAGCAGCCCCGGGGTGGTTAGCACAGATACGCAGTATTTT. The variable domain in full, with the rest retrieved from reference TRBV5-1 and TRBJ2-3, is KAGVTQTPRYLIKTRGQQVTLSCSPISGHRSVSWYQQTPGQGLQFLFEYFSETQRNKGNFPGRFSGRQFSNSRSEMNVSTLELGDSALYLCASSPGVVSTDTQYFGPGTRLTVL.

This clone was detected ten times or more. V is TRBV9 and J is TRBJ2-1, with 9 bases aligning to TRBD2. The trim removed 2 bases at V and 4 bases at J, leaving 7 bases unmatched. Germline loops: CDR1 SGDLS, CDR2 YYNGEE. The CDR3 has 16 residues. CDR3 sequence: CASSVGASGIYNEQFF. The DNA of the CDR3 is TGTGCCAGCAGCGTTGGGGCTAGCGGGATTTACAATGAGCAGTTCTTC.

This chain uses TRBV13 with TRBJ1-2; no clear D gene. The CDR3 covers 12 residues. The V end was cut by 1 base, the J end by 8 bases, with 8 bases between. Germline CDR1 PRHDT, CDR2 FYEKMQ (reference sequence). The CDR3 loop reads CASSLEGWGYTF. CDR3 coding DNA: TGTGCCAGCAGCTTAGAAGGATGGGGCTACACCTTC.

The rearrangement links TRBV5-6 to TRBJ1-2, with TRBD1 matching 9 bases. V gave up 4 bases and J gave up 6 bases; unmatched junction bases: 19. The CDR3 has 18 amino acids. The germline gives CDR1 SGHDT, CDR2 YYEEEE. The CDR3 reads CASSPLTGQGYKDDGYTF. In nucleotides, the CDR3 is TGTGCCAGCAGCCCCTTAACGGGACAGGGATATAAGGACGATGGCTACACCTTC.

This clone was seen repeatedly, ten times or more. V gene TRBV7-3 combines with J gene TRBJ2-5, with D uncertain. Trimming took 3 bases from V and 2 from J, leaving 7 bases between them. Germline CDR1 is SGHTA and CDR2 is FQGTGA. The CDR3 runs 13 residues. CDR3 in amino acids: CASSLLKQETQYF. The CDR3 DNA sequence: TGTGCCAGCAGCTTGTTGAAGCAAGAGACCCAGTACTTC.

This clone counts as medium-sized. Other DNA sequences in the same sample also yield this CDR3. This chain links TRBV4-1 with TRBJ2-7; 9 bases agree with TRBD1. The CDR3 is 15 amino acids. The germline V gene encodes CDR1 MGHRA and CDR2 YSYEKL. After removal of 4 bases from V and 6 bases from J, the junction contained 10 bases not matched to a gene. CDR3 in DNA: TGCGCCAGCAGCCGTTGGACAGGGGAAGGGGGCGAGCAGTACTTC. This gives the protein CASSRWTGEGGEQYF.

The sample holds many counts of this clone. This CDR3 is CASSPWTATNEQFF. The CDR3 DNA follows: TGTGCCAGCAGCCCATGGACCGCCACGAATGAGCAGTTCTTC. This chain joins TRBV11-2 and TRBJ2-1; D gene ambiguous. Germline CDR1 is SGHAT and CDR2 is FQNNGV. V was clipped by 5 bases and J by 7 bases, with 15 bases between them. The CDR3 consists of 14 residues.

V is TRBV3-1 and J is TRBJ2-2; 10 bases match TRBD2. The CDR3 length is 14 residues. Germline V gene data show CDR1 as LGHDT and CDR2 as YNNKEL (reference sequence). The J segment lost 5 bases and the V segment lost 9 bases, leaving 6 bases of the junction unmatched. Here the CDR3 reads CASIAGGRTGELFF. For the CDR3, the DNA is TGTGCCAGTATAGCGGGAGGTAGGACCGGGGAGCTGTTTTTT.

This clone was detected ten times or more. The CDR3: CASSFNASPLHF. DNA of the CDR3: TGTGCCAGCAGCTTCAACGCTTCACCCCTCCACTTT. The chain carries TRBV11-2 and TRBJ1-6, with D uncertain. Per germline, CDR1 SGHAT and CDR2 FQNNGV. This CDR3 has 12 amino acids. Trimming left V 3 bases short and J 9 bases short, with 6 bases between.

The CDR3 sequence is CASSSGNSYEQYF. In nucleotides, the CDR3 is TGTGCCAGCAGTTCCGGGAACTCCTACGAGCAGTACTTC. The chain links TRBV27 to TRBJ2-7, with TRBD2 as a possible D gene (5 bases). Looked up from germline, CDR1 is MNHEY and CDR2 is SMNVEV (reference sequence). This CDR3 region has 13 residues. With 4 bases removed from V and 0 bases from J, the gap between germline ends came to 7 bases.

In this sample, this clone turned up many times. The J gene is TRBJ2-3, the V gene TRBV5-1; perhaps D is TRBD1 or TRBD2 (5 bases each). The V end was cut by 0 bases, the J end by 2 bases, with 22 bases between. The CDR3 spans 19 residues. From germline, CDR1 is SGHRS and CDR2 YFSETQ. CDR3 in DNA: TGCGCCAGCAGCTTGGCGTTCGCGCGGCCAGGGAGTCACACAGATACGCAGTATTTT. Its protein product is CASSLAFARPGSHTDTQYF.